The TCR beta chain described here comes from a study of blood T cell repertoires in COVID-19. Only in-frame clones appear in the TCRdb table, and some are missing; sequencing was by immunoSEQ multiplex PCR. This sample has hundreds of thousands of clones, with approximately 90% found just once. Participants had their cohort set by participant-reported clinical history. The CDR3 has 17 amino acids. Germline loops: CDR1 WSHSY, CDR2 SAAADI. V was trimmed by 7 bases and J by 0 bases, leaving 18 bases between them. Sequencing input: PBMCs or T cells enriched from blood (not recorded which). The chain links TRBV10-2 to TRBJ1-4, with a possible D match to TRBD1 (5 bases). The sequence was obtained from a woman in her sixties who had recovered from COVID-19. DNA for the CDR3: TGCGCCAGCAAGGAGGGAAAGGGGTCCTCAACTAATGAAAAACTGTTTTTT. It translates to CASKEGKGSSTNEKLFF.